Listed below are T cell receptor beta chains from one sample, sequenced in a study of CD8+CD57+ T cells in acquired aplastic anemia. One entry per CDR3 protein results from TCRdb running MiXCR on the reads. Among about 180,000 distinct CDR3 sequences listed, around half were seen once. Sequenced sample: sorted CD4+, CD8+, or CD8+CD57+ T cells (not recorded which) from PBMCs. The source of these receptors is a human donor in good health. Each CDR3 is given with its conserved first and last residue. Fields, in order: V gene, J gene, D gene, clone size, CDR3 protein, CDR3 DNA. The D gene is left open where the match is weak. Where a row states a size, it is once, few, many or the class of an expanded clone; other rows omit it.

V gene: TRBV12-3/TRBV12-4
J gene: TRBJ1-5
D gene: TRBD1
clone size: many
CDR3 protein: CASSLKGAGNQPQHF
CDR3 DNA: TGTGCCAGCAGTTTGAAGGGGGCGGGCAATCAGCCCCAGCATTTT

V gene: TRBV20-1
J gene: TRBJ1-4
D gene: NA
clone size: NA
CDR3 protein: CSARLGEGLDEKLFF
CDR3 DNA: TGCAGTGCTAGGCTAGGTGAGGGCCTGGATGAAAAACTGTTTTTT

V gene: TRBV7-8
J gene: TRBJ1-6
D gene: TRBD1
clone size: NA
CDR3 protein: CASSWDRDHNSPLHF
CDR3 DNA: TGTGCCAGCAGCTGGGACAGGGACCATAATTCACCCCTCCACTTT

V gene: TRBV7-2
J gene: TRBJ2-7
D gene: NA
clone size: few
CDR3 protein: CASTSGGGLRNEQYF
CDR3 DNA: TGTGCCAGCACCTCAGGTGGGGGGCTAAGGAACGAGCAGTACTTC

V gene: TRBV7-8
J gene: TRBJ2-2
D gene: NA
clone size: NA
CDR3 protein: CASSADRTGELFF
CDR3 DNA: TGTGCCAGCAGCGCAGACAGGACCGGGGAGCTGTTTTTT

V gene: TRBV10-3
J gene: TRBJ2-3
D gene: NA
clone size: NA
CDR3 protein: CAISETGAATDTQYF
CDR3 DNA: TGTGCCATCAGTGAGACGGGGGCCGCCACAGATACGCAGTATTTT

V gene: TRBV24-1
J gene: TRBJ1-5
D gene: TRBD1
clone size: NA
CDR3 protein: CATGESGQGNQPQHF
CDR3 DNA: TGTGCCACCGGAGAGTCAGGACAGGGGAATCAGCCCCAGCATTTT

V gene: TRBV10-2
J gene: TRBJ2-7
D gene: NA
clone size: NA
CDR3 protein: CASSDQGEGYEQYF
CDR3 DNA: TGCGCCAGCAGTGACCAAGGGGAAGGGTACGAGCAGTACTTC

V gene: TRBV12-3/TRBV12-4
J gene: TRBJ2-1
D gene: TRBD2
clone size: NA
CDR3 protein: CASRRRTSGRWVMDEQFF
CDR3 DNA: TGTGCCAGCAGAAGACGGACTAGCGGGAGGTGGGTTATGGATGAGCAGTTCTTC

V gene: TRBV5-6
J gene: TRBJ2-7
D gene: NA
clone size: many
CDR3 protein: CASSLVDRESGEQYF
CDR3 DNA: TGTGCCAGCAGCTTGGTGGACAGAGAGTCGGGGGAGCAGTACTTC

V gene: TRBV24-1
J gene: TRBJ1-6
D gene: TRBD1
clone size: NA
CDR3 protein: CANKTGTAKWDNSPLHF
CDR3 DNA: TGTGCCAACAAGACAGGGACAGCCAAGTGGGATAATTCACCCCTCCACTTT

V gene: TRBV20-1
J gene: TRBJ1-2
D gene: TRBD1
clone size: NA
CDR3 protein: CSARPGTGFVGGYTF
CDR3 DNA: TGCAGTGCTAGACCCGGGACAGGGTTCGTCGGTGGCTACACCTTC

V gene: TRBV5-1
J gene: TRBJ2-7
D gene: TRBD1
clone size: many
CDR3 protein: CASSGTGTYEQYF
CDR3 DNA: TGCGCCAGCAGCGGGACAGGCACTTACGAGCAGTACTTC

V gene: TRBV7-9
J gene: TRBJ1-6
D gene: TRBD1
clone size: NA
CDR3 protein: CASRGDGTGVSPLHF
CDR3 DNA: TGTGCCAGTCGCGGAGACGGGACAGGGGTTTCACCCCTCCACTTT

V gene: TRBV19
J gene: TRBJ2-3
D gene: NA
clone size: many
CDR3 protein: CASQRTSTDTQYF
CDR3 DNA: TGTGCCAGTCAAAGGACAAGCACAGATACGCAGTATTTT

V gene: TRBV2
J gene: TRBJ2-5
D gene: TRBD2
clone size: medium-sized
CDR3 protein: CASAGEGETQYF
CDR3 DNA: TGTGCCAGCGCGGGAGAGGGTGAGACCCAGTACTTC

V gene: TRBV2
J gene: TRBJ1-2
D gene: NA
clone size: NA
CDR3 protein: CASSEFETDGYTF
CDR3 DNA: TGTGCCAGTAGTGAGTTTGAGACCGATGGCTACACCTTC

V gene: TRBV6-1
J gene: TRBJ1-6
D gene: TRBD1
clone size: NA
CDR3 protein: CASSLNRGSAPLRF
CDR3 DNA: TGTGCCAGCAGCCTTAACAGGGGTTCTGCGCCCCTCCGCTTT

V gene: TRBV24-1
J gene: TRBJ2-7
D gene: NA
clone size: NA
CDR3 protein: CATSGSDYEQYF
CDR3 DNA: TGTGCCACCAGTGGTTCAGACTACGAGCAGTACTTC

V gene: TRBV24-1
J gene: TRBJ2-7
D gene: TRBD1
clone size: few
CDR3 protein: CATATGAAYEQYF
CDR3 DNA: TGTGCCACCGCTACAGGGGCGGCCTACGAGCAGTACTTC

V gene: TRBV24-1
J gene: TRBJ1-5
D gene: NA
clone size: NA
CDR3 protein: CATSRQDTNQPRHF
CDR3 DNA: TGTGCCACCAGTCGACAGGACACTAATCAGCCCCGGCATTTT

V gene: TRBV5-1
J gene: TRBJ2-6
D gene: NA
clone size: once
CDR3 protein: CASSLQPGAGANVLTF
CDR3 DNA: TGCGCCAGCAGCTTGCAACCCGGAGCTGGGGCCAACGTCCTGACTTTC

V gene: TRBV15
J gene: TRBJ1-1
D gene: NA
clone size: once
CDR3 protein: CATSRVNTEAFF
CDR3 DNA: TGTGCCACCAGCAGAGTGAACACTGAAGCTTTCTTT

V gene: TRBV7-2
J gene: TRBJ2-7
D gene: NA
clone size: NA
CDR3 protein: CASSVFSLEQYF
CDR3 DNA: TGTGCCAGCAGCGTATTCTCACTAGAGCAGTACTTC

V gene: TRBV15
J gene: TRBJ2-3
D gene: NA
clone size: NA
CDR3 protein: CATSRVSADTQYF
CDR3 DNA: TGTGCCACCAGCAGAGTATCAGCAGATACGCAGTATTTT

V gene: TRBV25-1
J gene: TRBJ2-7
D gene: TRBD1
clone size: NA
CDR3 protein: CASSADRDRGSYEQYF
CDR3 DNA: TGTGCCAGCAGTGCCGATCGGGACAGGGGGAGTTACGAGCAGTACTTC

V gene: TRBV29-1
J gene: TRBJ1-2
D gene: NA
clone size: NA
CDR3 protein: CSVERHLNYGYTF
CDR3 DNA: TGCAGCGTCGAAAGGCATCTTAACTATGGCTACACCTTC

V gene: TRBV11-2
J gene: TRBJ2-3
D gene: NA
clone size: many
CDR3 protein: CASSLGWRSSGDTQYF
CDR3 DNA: TGTGCCAGCAGCTTAGGGTGGCGGAGTAGCGGAGATACGCAGTATTTT

V gene: TRBV10-3
J gene: TRBJ2-1
D gene: TRBD1
clone size: NA
CDR3 protein: CASSEVPGQGGGEQFF
CDR3 DNA: TGTGCCAGCAGCGAAGTACCGGGACAGGGGGGCGGTGAGCAGTTCTTC

V gene: TRBV19
J gene: TRBJ2-3
D gene: TRBD1
clone size: NA
CDR3 protein: CASQDRGSTDTQYF
CDR3 DNA: TGTGCCAGTCAGGACAGGGGAAGCACAGATACGCAGTATTTT

V gene: TRBV11-2
J gene: TRBJ2-7
D gene: NA
clone size: NA
CDR3 protein: CASSFEGPSYEQYF
CDR3 DNA: TGTGCCAGCAGCTTTGAAGGGCCTTCCTACGAGCAGTACTTC

V gene: TRBV7-6
J gene: TRBJ2-3
D gene: TRBD2
clone size: many
CDR3 protein: CASSPRGLAGGRGTDTQYF
CDR3 DNA: TGTGCCAGCAGCCCCCGAGGCCTAGCGGGAGGAAGAGGCACAGATACGCAGTATTTT

V gene: TRBV28
J gene: TRBJ1-2
D gene: NA
clone size: NA
CDR3 protein: CASSSWYGYTF
CDR3 DNA: TGTGCCAGCAGTTCGTGGTATGGCTACACCTTC

V gene: TRBV19
J gene: TRBJ1-6
D gene: NA
clone size: NA
CDR3 protein: CASSITGIRSPLHF
CDR3 DNA: TGTGCCAGTAGTATTACGGGGATCCGGTCACCCCTCCACTTT

V gene: TRBV20-1
J gene: TRBJ1-2
D gene: TRBD1
clone size: NA
CDR3 protein: CSARDLGQGEMGGYTF
CDR3 DNA: TGCAGTGCTAGAGATTTGGGACAGGGGGAGATGGGTGGCTACACCTTC

V gene: TRBV19
J gene: TRBJ2-5
D gene: NA
clone size: many
CDR3 protein: CASSSRGRRETQYF
CDR3 DNA: TGTGCCAGTAGTAGTCGCGGCAGGAGGGAGACCCAGTACTTC

V gene: TRBV10-2
J gene: TRBJ1-2
D gene: NA
clone size: NA
CDR3 protein: CASGEERGVRGYTF
CDR3 DNA: TGCGCCAGTGGGGAGGAGAGGGGAGTCCGTGGCTACACCTTC

V gene: TRBV15
J gene: TRBJ2-7
D gene: NA
clone size: many
CDR3 protein: CATSRVPGTYEQYF
CDR3 DNA: TGTGCCACCAGCAGAGTTCCGGGGACCTACGAGCAGTACTTC

V gene: TRBV29-1
J gene: TRBJ2-1
D gene: NA
clone size: once
CDR3 protein: CSARDNRIHNEQFF
CDR3 DNA: TGCAGCGCGCGGGACAATCGGATACACAATGAGCAGTTCTTC

V gene: TRBV15
J gene: TRBJ2-7
D gene: NA
clone size: few
CDR3 protein: CATSRVDSLQYF
CDR3 DNA: TGTGCCACCAGCAGAGTAGACTCGCTGCAGTACTTC

V gene: TRBV20-1
J gene: TRBJ1-4
D gene: NA
clone size: NA
CDR3 protein: CSAQGPQESTNEKLFF
CDR3 DNA: TGCAGTGCACAAGGCCCCCAGGAATCGACTAATGAAAAACTGTTTTTT

V gene: TRBV2
J gene: TRBJ1-6
D gene: TRBD1
clone size: many
CDR3 protein: CASSEEGTGNSPLHF
CDR3 DNA: TGTGCCAGCAGTGAAGAGGGGACAGGGAATTCACCCCTCCACTTT

V gene: TRBV20-1
J gene: TRBJ1-5
D gene: NA
clone size: many
CDR3 protein: CSAREDFTPRQPQHF
CDR3 DNA: TGCAGTGCTAGAGAGGATTTTACTCCGAGGCAGCCCCAGCATTTT

V gene: TRBV7-2
J gene: TRBJ1-1
D gene: NA
clone size: NA
CDR3 protein: CASSLDGMNTEAFF
CDR3 DNA: TGTGCCAGCAGCTTAGACGGTATGAACACTGAAGCTTTCTTT

V gene: TRBV7-2
J gene: TRBJ2-3
D gene: NA
clone size: once
CDR3 protein: CASSLGPGTDTQYF
CDR3 DNA: TGTGCCAGCAGCTTAGGGCCCGGCACAGATACGCAGTATTTT

V gene: TRBV7-9
J gene: TRBJ1-6
D gene: NA
clone size: NA
CDR3 protein: CASSQVNSPLHF
CDR3 DNA: TGTGCCAGCAGCCAAGTTAATTCACCCCTCCACTTT

V gene: TRBV6-1
J gene: TRBJ1-4
D gene: TRBD1
clone size: NA
CDR3 protein: CASSPTGGTNEKLFF
CDR3 DNA: TGTGCCAGCAGTCCTACAGGGGGAACTAATGAGAAACTGTTTTTT

V gene: TRBV5-1
J gene: TRBJ2-7
D gene: NA
clone size: many
CDR3 protein: CASSPRGADYSYEQYF
CDR3 DNA: TGCGCCAGCAGCCCCCGAGGCGCGGACTACTCCTACGAGCAGTACTTC